The T cell receptor (beta chain) under discussion was sequenced for a study of blood T cell repertoires in COVID-19. The table came from immunoSEQ multiplex PCR; TCRdb's copy has only in-frame clones and leaves some out. There are over 150,000 clones in the sample; around 80% occur only once, and roughly 2.9% lies in the top ten. Looked up from germline, CDR1 is SGHRS and CDR2 is YFSETQ. The CDR3 consists of 16 residues. V gave up 4 bases and J gave up 8 bases; unmatched junction bases: 11. The TCR was taken from an older woman with acute or convalescent COVID-19. The V gene is TRBV5-1, the J gene TRBJ2-2; TRBD2 matches at 10 bases. Source material: peripheral blood. The CDR3 region is CASSIGLAAGLGELFF. CDR3 nucleotide sequence: TGCGCCAGCAGCATTGGACTAGCGGCTGGGTTGGGGGAGCTGTTTTTT.